The 25 T cell receptor beta chains below come from one sample, sequenced in a study of naive CD8 T cells in extremely preterm neonates. This table comes from immunoSEQ multiplex PCR, and its TCRdb copy is limited to in-frame clones, with some not included. The sample shows about 5,500 clones, 95% to 98% of them seen only once. The specimen was naive CD8+ T cells from blood. These receptor sequences come from a human donor in good health.

V usage is TRBV29-1 and J usage is TRBJ2-7; D is ambiguous. V dropped 3 bases and J dropped 0 bases, with 9 bases sitting between them. CDR1 SQVTM and CDR2 ANQGSEA come from the germline V gene. This CDR3 region has 13 residues. The CDR3 protein is CSVEGQDSYEQYF. Here the CDR3 DNA reads TGCAGCGTTGAGGGTCAGGACTCCTACGAGCAGTACTTC.

This clone has just one count. This rearrangement joins TRBV5-4 to TRBJ2-7, with D possibly being TRBD1 (6 bases). There are 15 residues in the CDR3. Germline V lookup: CDR1 SGHNT, CDR2 YYREEE (reference sequence). V shed 4 bases and J shed 3 bases, with 17 bases lying between them. The CDR3 coding sequence is TGTGCCAGCAGCCCCGGCGCAGGGGCCATCTACGAGCAGTACTTC. Its translation is CASSPGAGAIYEQYF.

The V call is TRBV4-3, the J call TRBJ2-1; D perhaps matches TRBD1 (6 bases). In germline, CDR1 is LGHNA, CDR2 YSLEER. V lost 1 base, J lost 7 bases, and 17 bases lay in between. The CDR3 contains 16 residues. Here the CDR3 reads CASSQADRYKGNEQFF. The CDR3 coding sequence is TGCGCCAGCAGCCAAGCAGACAGGTACAAAGGGAATGAGCAGTTCTTC.

The V call is TRBV10-1, the J call TRBJ2-2; D unclear. Between the trimmed V and J ends, which lost 4 bases and 6 bases, there was a span of 6 bases. There are 12 residues in the CDR3. The germline CDR1 and CDR2 sequences are WNHNN and SYGVQD (reference sequence). CDR3 sequence reads: CASSGTAGELFF. CDR3 sequence (DNA): TGCGCCAGCAGTGGTACGGCCGGGGAGCTGTTTTTT.

The CDR3 DNA follows: TGTGCCAGCAGCGAAGAGACAGGGGAGCTCTATGGCTACACCTTC. Protein: CASSEETGELYGYTF. This chain joins TRBV9 and TRBJ1-2; 8 bases fit TRBD1. The CDR3 is 15 residues long. Germline CDR1 and CDR2: SGDLS and YYNGEE. The V and J ends lost 3 bases and 4 bases, in that order; junction bases with no gene match: 8.

This clone was picked up one time. V usage is TRBV29-1 and J usage is TRBJ2-5; D gene ambiguous. CDR1 is SQVTM, CDR2 ANQGSEA, per germline. V was cut by 5 bases and J by 2 bases, with 15 bases left in between. The CDR3 loop spans 14 amino acids. The CDR3 loop reads CSVSVSWNQETQYF. The CDR3 DNA sequence: TGCAGCGTTAGCGTTAGTTGGAATCAAGAGACCCAGTACTTC. The full variable domain, with the rest looked up from reference TRBV29-1 and TRBJ2-5, is SAVISQKPSRDICQRGTSLTIQCQVDSQVTMMFWYRQQPGQSLTLIATANQGSEATYESGFVIDKFPISRPNLTFSTLTVSNMSPEDSSIYLCSVSVSWNQETQYFGPGTRLLVL.

J is TRBJ2-7 and V is TRBV27, with TRBD1 matching over 10 bases. Unmatched junction bases numbered 6, after V lost 8 bases and J lost 5 bases. The germline V gene encodes CDR1 MNHEY and CDR2 SMNVEV (reference sequence). The CDR3 runs to 13 residues. The CDR3 DNA follows: TGTGCCAGCTCAGACAGGGGGCAGGACGAGCAGTACGTC. Translation: CASSDRGQDEQYV.

This chain connects TRBV6-6 to TRBJ1-2, with 7 bases identical to TRBD1. Germline lookup yields CDR1 MNHNY and CDR2 SVGAGI (reference sequence). The V and J ends lost 6 bases and 4 bases, in that order; junction bases with no gene match: 8. This CDR3 contains 14 residues. CDR3 loop: CASSPQDRSYGYTF. The CDR3 DNA sequence: TGTGCCAGCAGCCCCCAGGACAGGAGCTATGGCTACACCTTC.

The chain uses TRBV13 and TRBJ2-3, with D tentatively TRBD2 (5 bases). Germline CDR1 PRHDT, CDR2 FYEKMQ (reference sequence). V dropped 5 bases and J dropped 5 bases, with 8 bases sitting between them. There are 12 residues in the CDR3. CDR3 amino acids: CASSHGEDTQYF. The CDR3 nucleotides read TGTGCCAGCAGCCACGGGGAAGATACGCAGTATTTT.

The rearrangement links TRBV11-2 to TRBJ1-2; 9 bases fit TRBD1. V lost 3 bases and J lost 8; bases outside the gene matches: 16. Germline V CDR1 and CDR2: SGHAT, FQNNGV. The CDR3 length is 17 residues. DNA for the CDR3: TGTGCCAGCAGCTTTGGACAGGGGATGGGGCCCCTCATCGGCTACACCTTC. Encoded protein: CASSFGQGMGPLIGYTF.

The chain combines TRBV7-3 with TRBJ2-6; 7 nucleotides match TRBD1. CDR1 is SGHTA, CDR2 FQGTGA, per germline. V shed 5 bases and J 1 base; nucleotides not matched to a gene: 11. The CDR3 runs to 18 residues. The CDR3 DNA reads as TGTGCCAGCAGCGACAACCCGGGACAGCCGTCTGGGGCCAACGTCCTGACTTTC. This gives the protein CASSDNPGQPSGANVLTF.

The chain has TRBV4-3 and TRBJ2-1; D might be TRBD2 (5 bases). Germline CDR1 reads LGHNA; CDR2 reads YSLEER. The V end lost 0 bases, the J end lost 2 bases, and 17 bases lay between the germline ends. The CDR3 totals 18 residues. The CDR3 DNA sequence: TGCGCCAGCAGCCAAGATCGGGCGGAGCGGAGCACCTACAATGAGCAGTTCTTC. It codes for CASSQDRAERSTYNEQFF.

This chain links TRBV7-7 with TRBJ1-3, with D maybe TRBD1 (5 bases). Per the germline V gene, CDR1 is SSHAT and CDR2 is FNYEAQ (reference sequence). Trimming took off 5 bases at V and 0 bases at J, with 14 bases between the two ends. CDR3 length equals 16 residues. CDR3 region: CASSPGHSSSGNTIYF. The CDR3, as DNA: TGTGCCAGCAGCCCCGGACATTCAAGCTCTGGAAACACCATATATTTT.

The chain joins TRBV11-2 to TRBJ2-7, with D tentatively TRBD1 (6 bases). Germline assignment: CDR1 SGHAT and CDR2 FQNNGV. The CDR3 has 13 amino acids. The germline V and J ends were trimmed by 7 bases and 1 base, with 11 bases remaining between them. The CDR3 loop reads CASTAQGSYEQYV. As DNA, the CDR3 is TGTGCCAGCACCGCACAGGGATCCTACGAGCAGTACGTC.

This rearrangement joins TRBV7-2 to TRBJ2-3; 7 nucleotides agree with TRBD1. CDR3 size: 14 residues. Germline CDR1 SGHTA, CDR2 FQGNSA. V shed 4 bases, J shed 1 base, and the junction held 2 bases outside the gene matches. CDR3 nucleotide sequence: TGTGCCAGCAGCTGGGACAGCCGCACAGATACGCAGTATTTT. Amino acids: CASSWDSRTDTQYF.

The chain has TRBV7-2 and TRBJ2-1, with 9 bases that match TRBD2. Germline V gives CDR1 SGHTA, CDR2 FQGNSA. The CDR3 runs 15 residues. The V segment lost 2 bases and the J segment 9 bases; nucleotides outside the gene matches: 8. Here the CDR3 DNA reads TGTGCCAGCAGCTTAATGGGCGGGGGGGCGTCTGAGCAGTTCTTC. This encodes CASSLMGGGASEQFF.

This clone was counted a single time. The J gene is TRBJ2-3, the V gene TRBV19, with 16 bases lining up with TRBD2. The V gene end was trimmed by 8 bases and the J gene end by 4 bases; junction bases not matched to a gene: 3. The CDR3 is 15 residues long. Germline V gene sequence: CDR1 LNHDA, CDR2 SQIVND (reference sequence). The CDR3 DNA reads TGTGCCAGTCAGGGGACTAGCGGGGGGGCAGATACGCAGTATTTT. It is translated as CASQGTSGGADTQYF.

The J gene is TRBJ2-7, the V gene TRBV6-5, with 10 bases that match TRBD1. The CDR3 runs 15 residues. V lost 0 bases, J lost 2 bases, and 1 base stayed unmatched. Germline CDR1 MNHEY, CDR2 SVGAGI. The chain's CDR3 is CASSYSGQGAYEQYF. CDR3 nucleotides: TGTGCCAGCAGTTACTCAGGACAGGGGGCCTACGAGCAGTACTTC.

The rearrangement joins TRBV4-3 to TRBJ2-2, with a tentative D call TRBD2 (6 bases). CDR1 is LGHNA and CDR2 is YSLEER in the germline V gene. This CDR3 has 16 amino acids. V was cut by 3 bases and J by 7 bases, with 18 bases left in between. The CDR3 is CASSHKSGLDIGELFF. The CDR3 DNA is TGCGCCAGCAGCCACAAATCGGGACTGGATATCGGGGAGCTGTTTTTT.

For this clone: Other DNA sequences in the sample encode the same CDR3. V is TRBV5-1 and J is TRBJ1-1, with 8 nucleotides matching TRBD1. Germline loops: CDR1 SGHRS, CDR2 YFSETQ. The V gene end was trimmed by 4 bases and the J gene end by 1 base; junction bases not matched to a gene: 3. This CDR3 has 14 amino acids. In DNA form, the CDR3 reads TGCGCCAGCAGCCTCGACAGGGGGAACACTGAAGCTTTCTTT. It specifies CASSLDRGNTEAFF.

The chain links TRBV7-9 to TRBJ2-1, with a tentative D call TRBD1 (5 bases). The germline V and J ends were trimmed by 6 bases and 7 bases, with 10 bases remaining between them. The CDR3 covers 12 residues. Looked up from germline, CDR1 is SEHNR and CDR2 is FQNEAQ (reference sequence). Written as DNA, the CDR3 is TGTGCCAGCAGTTTGCAGGGAAATGAGCAGTTCTTC. Translation: CASSLQGNEQFF.

The chain is built from TRBV7-6 and TRBJ2-5, with D maybe TRBD2 (6 bases). This CDR3 is 13 amino acids long. V was shortened by 2 bases and J by 3 bases, with 7 bases between the two germline ends. Germline CDR1 SGHVS, CDR2 FNYEAQ. The CDR3 DNA is TGTGCCAGCAGCTTACGACTAGAAGAGACCCAGTACTTC. Translating gives CASSLRLEETQYF.

J is TRBJ2-4 and V is TRBV4-2; 10 nucleotides line up with TRBD2. Germline V CDR1 and CDR2: LGHNA, YNFKEQ. Germline trimming cut 0 bases from V and 0 bases from J; bases unmatched to any gene: 8. The CDR3 is 19 residues long. CDR3 nucleotide sequence: TGTGCCAGCAGCCAAGATCTAGCGGGGGTTACCCTAGCCAAAAACATTCAGTACTTC. Translation gives CASSQDLAGVTLAKNIQYF.

CDR3 nucleotides: TGTGCCAGCAGCCTGGCAGGGGGCTTCGAAACTGAAGCTTTCTTT. Translated: CASSLAGGFETEAFF. This chain connects TRBV4-2 to TRBJ1-1; 8 bases map to TRBD1. Germline-derived CDR1 and CDR2 are LGHNA and YNFKEQ. This CDR3 is 15 amino acids long. The ends lost 4 bases at V and 5 bases at J; junction bases unmatched: 9.

The J gene is TRBJ1-2, the V gene TRBV27, with 8 bases identical to TRBD1. V was pared by 5 bases and J by 6 bases, with 8 bases of the junction left unmatched. Germline CDR1 and CDR2: MNHEY and SMNVEV (reference sequence). This CDR3 comprises 14 residues. DNA for the CDR3: TGTGCCAGCAGTCCATCGACAGGGGTAGATGGCTACACCTTC. It yields the protein CASSPSTGVDGYTF.